This entry lists 10 T cell receptor beta chains sequenced from one sample in a study of CD8+ T cells in alopecia areata (dated by TCRdb to 2016 to 2018). Receptor libraries were prepared by the immunoSEQ multiplex PCR assay. For TCR sequencing, RNA was extracted from every sample and reverse transcribed into cDNA to serve as template. Held by TCRdb, this immuneACCESS table contains in-frame sequences only and omits some clones. Under half of the omission traces to an unresolved V gene where checked; the cause of the rest is unknown. This sample gives 150,000 to 200,000 clones in total; 55% of them show up just once. The top ten constitute around 4.8% of the sample. The sequenced material came from CD4+ T cells sorted from blood. The receptors stem from a human donor in good health.

In this sample, this clone turned up a few times. The chain joins TRBV29-1 to TRBJ1-1; maybe TRBD1 (5 bases). The CDR3 is made up of 11 amino acids. Deletions cut 3 bases from V and 7 bases from J, with 9 bases between. Per germline, CDR1 SQVTM and CDR2 ANQGSEA. DNA of the CDR3: TGCAGCGTTGAGTGGGGGGTTGAAGCTTTCTTT. Protein sequence: CSVEWGVEAFF.

This clone was seen repeatedly, ten times or more. CDR3 in amino acids: CAFIFVDSRNNEQFF. CDR3 nucleotides: TGTGCCTTCATCTTTGTGGACAGTAGAAACAATGAGCAGTTCTTC. The chain couples TRBV30 to TRBJ2-1, with a tentative D call TRBD1 (6 bases). Between the trimmed V and J ends, which lost 7 bases and 5 bases, there was a span of 21 bases. The CDR3 has 15 amino acids. Germline values: CDR1 GTSNPN, CDR2 SVGIG (reference sequence).

The chain has TRBV18 and TRBJ2-3; D not resolved. The CDR3 is made up of 13 amino acids. Per germline, CDR1 KGHSH and CDR2 LQKENI. V was clipped by 5 bases and J by 2 bases, with 8 bases between them. The CDR3 DNA reads TGTGCCAGCTCATCCCGAAACACAGATACGCAGTATTTT. It codes for CASSSRNTDTQYF. Full variable domain (outside the CDR3, taken from reference TRBV18 and TRBJ2-3): NAGVMQNPRHLVRRRGQEARLRCSPMKGHSHVYWYRQLPEEGLKFMVYLQKENIIDESGMPKERFSAEFPKEGPSILRIQQVVRGDSAAYFCASSSRNTDTQYFGPGTRLTVL.

The table lists this clone with a few counts. V is TRBV7-9 and J is TRBJ2-2; D uncertain. The ends were cut back, 4 bases at V and 8 bases at J, with 17 bases in the middle. Germline CDR1 SEHNR, CDR2 FQNEAQ (reference sequence). This CDR3 has 15 residues. CDR3 sequence: CASSWPTTASGELFF. CDR3 DNA sequence: TGTGCCAGCAGCTGGCCTACGACGGCTTCGGGGGAGCTGTTTTTT.

Many counts were recorded for this clone. The chain carries TRBV7-2 and TRBJ1-2, with TRBD1 matching 8 bases. The junction had 6 bases not matched to a gene; V was cut back by 2 bases and J by 7 bases. Germline CDR1 reads SGHTA; CDR2 reads FQGNSA. This CDR3 has 14 residues. The CDR3 region has the DNA TGTGCCAGCAGCTTATACAGGGGGGAGTCTGGCTACACCTTC. Its translation is CASSLYRGESGYTF.

This chain joins TRBV5-4 and TRBJ2-5; tentatively, D is TRBD2 (6 bases). The CDR3 spans 15 residues. The germline CDR1 and CDR2 sequences are SGHNT and YYREEE (reference sequence). Trimming left V 4 bases short and J 4 bases short, with 17 bases between. The CDR3 loop is CASSLTGDRSETQYF. The CDR3 bases are TGTGCCAGCAGCCTCACGGGAGATCGGTCAGAGACCCAGTACTTC.

The chain is built from TRBV29-1 and TRBJ2-1, with a tentative D call TRBD2 (6 bases). V was shortened by 2 bases and J by 7 bases, with 9 bases between the two germline ends. This CDR3 has 12 residues. The germline CDR1 and CDR2 sequences are SQVTM and ANQGSEA. The CDR3 sequence: CSVEWGGNEQFF. In nucleotides, the CDR3 is TGCAGCGTTGAATGGGGAGGTAATGAGCAGTTCTTC.

This chain connects TRBV5-4 to TRBJ2-1, with 10 bases lining up with TRBD1. CDR1 is SGHNT and CDR2 is YYREEE in the germline V gene (reference sequence). The V segment lost 1 base and the J segment 8 bases; nucleotides outside the gene matches: 6. This CDR3 contains 15 residues. CDR3 coding DNA: TGTGCCAGCAGCTTGAAGGGACAGGGGCTATATGAGCAGTTCTTC. It is translated as CASSLKGQGLYEQFF.

The chain couples TRBV6-5 to TRBJ1-2; 7 nucleotides agree with TRBD1. CDR1 is MNHEY, CDR2 SVGAGI, per germline. The V segment lost 6 bases and the J segment 5 bases; nucleotides outside the gene matches: 6. The CDR3 covers 13 residues. CDR3: CASRKGQSYGYTF. CDR3 nucleotides: TGTGCCAGCAGGAAGGGACAGTCTTATGGCTACACCTTC.

The J gene is TRBJ1-2, the V gene TRBV6-5, with TRBD1 matching over 7 bases. The CDR3 covers 13 residues. Trimming cost V 3 bases and J 7 bases; bases outside gene matches: 5. Germline-derived CDR1 and CDR2 are MNHEY and SVGAGI. The CDR3 DNA sequence: TGTGCCAGCAGTTATTCGGACAGGAGTGGCTACACCTTC. This translates into CASSYSDRSGYTF.